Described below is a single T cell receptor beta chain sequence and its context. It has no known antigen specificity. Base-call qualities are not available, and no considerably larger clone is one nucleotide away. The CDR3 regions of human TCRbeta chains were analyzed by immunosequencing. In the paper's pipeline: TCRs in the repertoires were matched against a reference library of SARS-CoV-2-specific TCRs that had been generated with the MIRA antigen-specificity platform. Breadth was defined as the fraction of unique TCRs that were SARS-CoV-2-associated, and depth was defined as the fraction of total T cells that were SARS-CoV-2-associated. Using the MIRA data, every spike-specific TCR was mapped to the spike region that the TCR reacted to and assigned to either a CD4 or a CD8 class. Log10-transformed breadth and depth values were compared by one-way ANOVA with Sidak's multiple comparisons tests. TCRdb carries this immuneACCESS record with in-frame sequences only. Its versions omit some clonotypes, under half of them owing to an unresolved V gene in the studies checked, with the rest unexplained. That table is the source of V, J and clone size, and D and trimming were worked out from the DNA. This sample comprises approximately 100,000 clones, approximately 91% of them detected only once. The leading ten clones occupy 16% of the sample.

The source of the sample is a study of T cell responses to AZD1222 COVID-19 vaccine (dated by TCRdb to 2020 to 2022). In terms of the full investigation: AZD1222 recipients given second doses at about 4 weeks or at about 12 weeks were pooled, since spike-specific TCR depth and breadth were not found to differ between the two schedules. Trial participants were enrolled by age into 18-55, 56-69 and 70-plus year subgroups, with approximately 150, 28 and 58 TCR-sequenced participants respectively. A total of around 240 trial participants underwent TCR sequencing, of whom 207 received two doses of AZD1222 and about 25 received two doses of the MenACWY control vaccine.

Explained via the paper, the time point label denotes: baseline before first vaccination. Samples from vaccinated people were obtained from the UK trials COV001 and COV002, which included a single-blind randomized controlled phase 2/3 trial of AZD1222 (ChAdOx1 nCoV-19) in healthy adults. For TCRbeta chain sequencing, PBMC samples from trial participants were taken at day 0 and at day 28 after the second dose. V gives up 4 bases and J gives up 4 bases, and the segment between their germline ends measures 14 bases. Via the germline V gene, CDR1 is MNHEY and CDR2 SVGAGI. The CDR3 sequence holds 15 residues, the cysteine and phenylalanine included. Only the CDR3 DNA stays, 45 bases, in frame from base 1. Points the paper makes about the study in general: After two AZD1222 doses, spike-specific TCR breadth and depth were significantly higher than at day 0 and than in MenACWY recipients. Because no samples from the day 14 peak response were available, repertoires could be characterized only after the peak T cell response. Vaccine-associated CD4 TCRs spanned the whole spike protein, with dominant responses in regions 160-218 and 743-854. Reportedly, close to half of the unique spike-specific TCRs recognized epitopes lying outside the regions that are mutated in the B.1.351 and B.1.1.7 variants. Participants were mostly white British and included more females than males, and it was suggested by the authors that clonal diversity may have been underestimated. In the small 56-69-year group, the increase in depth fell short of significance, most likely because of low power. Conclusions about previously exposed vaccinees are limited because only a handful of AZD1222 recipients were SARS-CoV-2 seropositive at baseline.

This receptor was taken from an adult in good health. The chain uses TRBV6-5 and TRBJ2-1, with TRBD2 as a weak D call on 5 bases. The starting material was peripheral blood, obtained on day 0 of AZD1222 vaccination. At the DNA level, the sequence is TGTGCCAGCAGTTCCTACTCGGACTTGTACAATGAGCAGTTCTTC. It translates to CASSSYSDLYNEQFF.